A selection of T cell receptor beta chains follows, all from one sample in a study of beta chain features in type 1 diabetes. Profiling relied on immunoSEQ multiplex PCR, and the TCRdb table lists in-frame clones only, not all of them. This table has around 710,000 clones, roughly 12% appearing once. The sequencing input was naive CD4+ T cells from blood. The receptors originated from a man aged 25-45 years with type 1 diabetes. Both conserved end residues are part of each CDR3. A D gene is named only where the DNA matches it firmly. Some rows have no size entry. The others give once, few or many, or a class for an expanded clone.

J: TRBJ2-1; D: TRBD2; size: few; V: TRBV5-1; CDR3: CASSPPGLAIYNEQFF; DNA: TGCGCCAGCAGCCCGCCGGGACTAGCAATCTACAATGAGCAGTTCTTC
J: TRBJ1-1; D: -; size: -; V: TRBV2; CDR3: CASSEVAGGNTEAFF; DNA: TGTGCCAGCAGTGAAGTGGCGGGCGGGAACACTGAAGCTTTCTTT
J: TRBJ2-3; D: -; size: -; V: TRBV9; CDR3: CASSVAPISTDTQYF; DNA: TGTGCCAGCAGCGTAGCACCAATTAGCACAGATACGCAGTATTTT
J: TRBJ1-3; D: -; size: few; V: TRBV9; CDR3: CASSPRTANNGNTIYF; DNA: TGTGCCAGCAGCCCCCGGACAGCAAACAACGGAAACACCATATATTTT
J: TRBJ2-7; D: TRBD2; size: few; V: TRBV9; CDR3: CASSAEGLADSYEQYF; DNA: TGTGCCAGCAGCGCTGAAGGACTAGCTGATTCCTACGAGCAGTACTTC
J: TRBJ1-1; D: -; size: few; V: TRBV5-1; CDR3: CASSLEPGRASTEAFF; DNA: TGCGCCAGCAGCTTGGAACCGGGACGGGCGAGTACTGAAGCTTTCTTT
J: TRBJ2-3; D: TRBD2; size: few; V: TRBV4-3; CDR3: CASSPQAGGHLDTQYF; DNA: TGCGCCAGCAGCCCCCAGGCGGGGGGGCATCTAGATACGCAGTATTTT
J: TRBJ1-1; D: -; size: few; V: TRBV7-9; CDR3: CASRGDAEAFF; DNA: TGTGCCAGCCGGGGTGACGCTGAAGCTTTCTTT
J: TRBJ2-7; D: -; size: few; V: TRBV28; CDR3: CASSLVSYEQYF; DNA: TGTGCCAGCAGTTTAGTATCCTACGAGCAGTACTTC
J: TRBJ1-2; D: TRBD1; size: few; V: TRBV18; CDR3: CASSRDRETGPGYTF; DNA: TGTGCCAGCTCACGCGACAGGGAGACGGGGCCGGGCTACACCTTC
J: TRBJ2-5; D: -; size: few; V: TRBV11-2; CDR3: CASSSLQETQYF; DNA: TGTGCCAGCAGCTCTCTCCAAGAGACCCAGTACTTC
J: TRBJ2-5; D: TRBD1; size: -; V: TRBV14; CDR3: CASSPGQGQETQYF; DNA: TGTGCCAGCAGCCCGGGACAGGGCCAAGAGACCCAGTACTTC
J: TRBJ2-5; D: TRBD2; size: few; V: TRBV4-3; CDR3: CASSVGGSGVLGETQYF; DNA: TGCGCCAGCAGTGTCGGTGGTAGCGGGGTTCTCGGGGAGACCCAGTACTTC
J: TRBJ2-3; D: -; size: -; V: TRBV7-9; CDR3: CASSSQDQTGDDTQYF; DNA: TGTGCCAGCAGCTCACAAGATCAGACTGGTGACGATACGCAGTATTTT
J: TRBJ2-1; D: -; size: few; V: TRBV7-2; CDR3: CASSLYANEQFF; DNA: TGTGCCAGCAGCTTATACGCCAATGAGCAGTTCTTC
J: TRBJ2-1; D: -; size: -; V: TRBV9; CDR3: CASSVAGASGNEQFF; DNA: TGTGCCAGCAGCGTAGCGGGGGCTTCGGGGAATGAGCAGTTCTTC
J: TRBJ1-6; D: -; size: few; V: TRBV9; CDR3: CASSPRGQQNSPLHF; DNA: TGTGCCAGCAGCCCACGCGGACAGCAAAATTCACCCCTCCACTTT
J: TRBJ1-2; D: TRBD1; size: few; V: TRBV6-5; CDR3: CASSYLGQGLYGYTF; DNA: TGTGCCAGCAGTTATTTGGGACAGGGGTTGTATGGCTACACCTTC
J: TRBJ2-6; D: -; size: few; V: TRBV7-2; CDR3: CASSPRDGANVLTF; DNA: TGTGCCAGCAGCCCACGGGACGGGGCCAACGTCCTGACTTTC
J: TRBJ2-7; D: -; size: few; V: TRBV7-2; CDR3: CASSPTPGAGVTYEQYF; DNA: TGTGCCAGCAGCCCCACCCCTGGAGCGGGTGTTACCTACGAGCAGTACTTC
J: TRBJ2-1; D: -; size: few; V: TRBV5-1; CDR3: CASSLEGSYNEQFF; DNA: TGCGCCAGCAGCTTAGAGGGATCCTACAATGAGCAGTTCTTC
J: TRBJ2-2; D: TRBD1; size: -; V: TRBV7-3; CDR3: CASSPGQGLNTGELFF; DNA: TGTGCCAGCAGCCCAGGACAGGGACTGAACACCGGGGAGCTGTTTTTT
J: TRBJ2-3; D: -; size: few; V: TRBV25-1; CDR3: CASTPWGTDTQYF; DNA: TGTGCCAGCACCCCTTGGGGCACAGATACGCAGTATTTT
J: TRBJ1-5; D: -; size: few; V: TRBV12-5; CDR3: CASGLVRAGGNQPQHF; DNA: TGTGCTAGTGGTTTGGTACGCGCAGGGGGCAATCAGCCCCAGCATTTT
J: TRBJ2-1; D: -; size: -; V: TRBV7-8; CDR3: CASNELWGINEQFF; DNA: TGTGCCAGCAATGAGCTTTGGGGAATCAATGAGCAGTTCTTC
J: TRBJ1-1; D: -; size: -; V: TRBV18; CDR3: CASSPTTGTNTEAFF; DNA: TGTGCCAGCTCACCTACGACAGGTACGAACACTGAAGCTTTCTTT
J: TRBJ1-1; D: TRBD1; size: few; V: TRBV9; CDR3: CASSVDAGQGVEAFF; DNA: TGTGCCAGCAGCGTAGATGCGGGACAGGGAGTAGAGGCTTTCTTT
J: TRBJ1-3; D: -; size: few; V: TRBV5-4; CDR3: CASSLGPTLSSGNTIYF; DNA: TGTGCCAGCAGCTTAGGTCCAACGCTAAGCTCTGGAAACACCATATATTTT
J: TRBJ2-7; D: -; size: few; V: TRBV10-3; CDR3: CAISESTQAYEQYF; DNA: TGTGCCATCAGTGAGTCGACTCAGGCCTACGAGCAGTACTTC
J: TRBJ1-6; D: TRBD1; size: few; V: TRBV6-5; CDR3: CASSYDGTDNSPLHF; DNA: TGTGCCAGCAGTTATGACGGGACAGATAATTCACCCCTCCACTTT
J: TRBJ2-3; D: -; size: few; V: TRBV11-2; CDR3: CASSLRDSTHDTQYF; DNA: TGTGCCAGCAGCTTAAGGGACTCCACGCACGATACGCAGTATTTT
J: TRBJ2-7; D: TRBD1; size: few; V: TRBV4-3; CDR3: CASSQGTGGLYEQYF; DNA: TGCGCCAGCAGCCAGGGGACAGGGGGCCTCTACGAGCAGTACTTC